This T cell receptor (beta chain) appears in the sequencing data of a study of shared clonotypes between healthy human individuals. Using immunoSEQ multiplex PCR, the repertoire was profiled, and TCRdb retains in-frame clones only, with some absent. The repertoire includes 2 million to 2.5 million clones, approximately 96% of them detected once, and roughly 0.13% sits in the top ten. Study observations and caveats: Clonotype sharing among the donors was expected to vary with sequencing depth.

A remark on this clone: Its antigen is still unknown.

This CDR3 comprises 16 residues. CDR1 is MNHNS and CDR2 is SASEGT in the germline V gene. Trimming pared 4 bases from V and 2 bases from J, leaving 12 bases between. Material for sequencing was naive CD4+ T cells sorted from blood. Subset of the sample: CD45RA+ positively selected. The chain joins TRBV6-1 to TRBJ1-6; a possible D gene is TRBD1 (5 bases). The origin of this receptor is a man aged 18 to 29 in good health. The CDR3 DNA reads TGTGCCAGCAGTGGCCTTCTGGGGCCCTATAATTCACCCCTCCACTTT. Protein: CASSGLLGPYNSPLHF.